This T cell receptor (beta chain) was sequenced during a study of CD8 T cells in Susac syndrome. RNA in amounts of roughly 0.5 to 1 ug was reverse transcribed with random hexamers. An immunoSEQ multiplex PCR amplified TCR beta CDR3 over 54 Vbeta and 13 Jbeta. One entry per CDR3 protein results from TCRdb running MiXCR on the immunoSEQ multiplex PCR reads. The data show around 230,000 distinct CDR3 sequences, almost 97% seen once. Unmatched junction bases numbered 10, after V lost 0 bases and J lost 7 bases. The CDR3 covers 16 residues. CDR1 is SGDLS, CDR2 YYNGEE, per germline. The chain joins TRBV9 to TRBJ2-7; 10 nucleotides align to TRBD1. The clonotype originates from a human donor with Susac syndrome. Input material: CD4+ T cells from PBMCs. The CDR3: CASSVGEGTGVWEQYF. Here the CDR3 DNA reads TGTGCCAGCAGCGTAGGGGAGGGGACAGGGGTATGGGAGCAGTACTTC.